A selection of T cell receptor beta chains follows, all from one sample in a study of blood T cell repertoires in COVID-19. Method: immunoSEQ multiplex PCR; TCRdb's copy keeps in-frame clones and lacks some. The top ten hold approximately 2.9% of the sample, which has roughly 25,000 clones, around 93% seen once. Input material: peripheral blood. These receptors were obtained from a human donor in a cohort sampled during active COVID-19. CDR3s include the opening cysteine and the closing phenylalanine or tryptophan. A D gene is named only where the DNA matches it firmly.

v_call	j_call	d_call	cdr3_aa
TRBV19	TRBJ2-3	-	CASSNPREGGAGDTQYF
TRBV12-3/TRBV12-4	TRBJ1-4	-	CASSARNNEKLFF
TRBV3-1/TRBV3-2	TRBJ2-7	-	CASSPRGGGIYEQYF
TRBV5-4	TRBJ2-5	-	CASSLGGVYLETQYF
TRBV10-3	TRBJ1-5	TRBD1	CAISARQGSNQPQHF
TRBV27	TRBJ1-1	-	CASKPQGHLNTEAFF
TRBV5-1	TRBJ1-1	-	CASSLTGSGTEAFF
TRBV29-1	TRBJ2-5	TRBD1	CSVGGTGGAETQYF
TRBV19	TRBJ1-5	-	CASSLHGQPQHF
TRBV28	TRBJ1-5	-	CASRYRVGNQPQHF